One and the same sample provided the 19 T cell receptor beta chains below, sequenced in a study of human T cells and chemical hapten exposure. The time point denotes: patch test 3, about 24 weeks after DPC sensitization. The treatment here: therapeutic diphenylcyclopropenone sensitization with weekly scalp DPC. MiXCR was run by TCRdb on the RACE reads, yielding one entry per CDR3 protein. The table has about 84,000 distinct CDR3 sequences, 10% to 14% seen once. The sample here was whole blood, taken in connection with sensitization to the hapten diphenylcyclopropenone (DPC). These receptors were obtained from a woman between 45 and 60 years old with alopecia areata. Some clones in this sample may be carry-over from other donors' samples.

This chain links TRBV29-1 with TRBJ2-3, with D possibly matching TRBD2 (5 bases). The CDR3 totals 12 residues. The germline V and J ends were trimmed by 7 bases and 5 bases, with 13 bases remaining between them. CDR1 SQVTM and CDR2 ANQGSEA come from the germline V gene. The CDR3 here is CSAEGKEDTQYF. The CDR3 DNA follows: TGCAGCGCCGAGGGCAAGGAAGATACGCAGTATTTT.

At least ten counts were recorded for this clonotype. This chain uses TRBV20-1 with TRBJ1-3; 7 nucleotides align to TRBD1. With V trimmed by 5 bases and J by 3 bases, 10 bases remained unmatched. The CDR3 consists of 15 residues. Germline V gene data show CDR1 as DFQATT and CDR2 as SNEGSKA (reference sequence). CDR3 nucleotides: TGCAGTGCTCGGCCCACAGGGGCCCGTGGAAACACCATATATTTT. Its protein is CSARPTGARGNTIYF.

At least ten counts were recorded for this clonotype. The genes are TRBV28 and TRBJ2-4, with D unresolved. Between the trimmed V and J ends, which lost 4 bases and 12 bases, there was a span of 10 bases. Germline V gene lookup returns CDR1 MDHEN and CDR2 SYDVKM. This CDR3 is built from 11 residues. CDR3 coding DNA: TGTGCCAGCAGTTCCCATTGGGGTCAGTACTTC. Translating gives CASSSHWGQYF.

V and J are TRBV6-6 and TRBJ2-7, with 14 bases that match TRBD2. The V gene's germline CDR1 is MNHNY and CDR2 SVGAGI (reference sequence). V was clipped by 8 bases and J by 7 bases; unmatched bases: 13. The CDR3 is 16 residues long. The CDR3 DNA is TGTGCCAGCGCCTTACTCGGACTAGCGGGAGGTGAAGAGCAGTACTTC. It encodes CASALLGLAGGEEQYF.

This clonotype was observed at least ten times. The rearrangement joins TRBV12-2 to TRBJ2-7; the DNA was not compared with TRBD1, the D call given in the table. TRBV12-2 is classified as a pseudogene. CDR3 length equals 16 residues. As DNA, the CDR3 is TGTGCAAGTCGCTTATGGGAGCCACAGGGCACCTACGAGCAGTACTTC. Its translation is CASRLWEPQGTYEQYF.

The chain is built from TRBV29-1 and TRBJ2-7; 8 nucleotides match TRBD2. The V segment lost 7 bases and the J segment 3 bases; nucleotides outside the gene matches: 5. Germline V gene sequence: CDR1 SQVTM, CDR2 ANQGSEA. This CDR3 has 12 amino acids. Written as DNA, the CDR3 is TGCAGCGCCCTTAGCGGGATCTACGAGCAGTACTTC. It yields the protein CSALSGIYEQYF.

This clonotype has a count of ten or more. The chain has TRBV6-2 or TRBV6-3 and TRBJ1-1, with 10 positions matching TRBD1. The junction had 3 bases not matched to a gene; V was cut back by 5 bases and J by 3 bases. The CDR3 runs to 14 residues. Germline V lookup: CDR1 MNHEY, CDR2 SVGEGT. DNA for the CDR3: TGTGCCAGCAGTCCGGGGACAGGGGACACTGAAGCTTTCTTT. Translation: CASSPGTGDTEAFF.

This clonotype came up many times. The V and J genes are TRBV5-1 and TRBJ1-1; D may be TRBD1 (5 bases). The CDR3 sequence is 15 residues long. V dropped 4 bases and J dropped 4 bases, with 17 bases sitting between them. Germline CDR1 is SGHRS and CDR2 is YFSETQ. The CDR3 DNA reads TGCGCCAGCAGCCCCGGGACCCTGGGGCCCACTGAAGCTTTCTTT. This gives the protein CASSPGTLGPTEAFF.

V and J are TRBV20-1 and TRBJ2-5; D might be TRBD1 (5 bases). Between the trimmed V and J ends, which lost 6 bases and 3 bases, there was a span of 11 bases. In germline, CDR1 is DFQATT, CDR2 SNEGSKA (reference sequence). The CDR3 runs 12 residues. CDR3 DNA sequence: TGCAGTGCCGGACAAAAGGAAGAGACCCAGTACTTC. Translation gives CSAGQKEETQYF.

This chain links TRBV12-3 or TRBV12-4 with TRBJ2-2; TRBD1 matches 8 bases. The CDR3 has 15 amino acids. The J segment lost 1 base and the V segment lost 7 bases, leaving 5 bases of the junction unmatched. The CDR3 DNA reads TGTGCCAGCACCCCAGGGACAGGGAACACCGGGGAGCTGTTTTTT. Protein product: CASTPGTGNTGELFF.

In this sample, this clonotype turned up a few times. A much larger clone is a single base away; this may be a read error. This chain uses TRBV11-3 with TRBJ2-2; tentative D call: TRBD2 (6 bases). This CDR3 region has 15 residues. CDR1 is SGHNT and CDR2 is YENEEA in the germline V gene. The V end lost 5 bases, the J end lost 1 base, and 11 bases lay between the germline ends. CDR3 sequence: CASSPTSRNTGELFF. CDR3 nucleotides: TGTGCCAGCAGCCCCACTAGCAGGAACACCGGGGAGCTGTTTTTT.

The CDR3 loop reads CASSLQQGVETQYF. The CDR3 DNA reads as TGTGCCAGCTCACTCCAACAGGGTGTGGAGACCCAGTACTTC. The V and J genes are TRBV18 and TRBJ2-5; TRBD1 might be the D (6 bases). CDR3 length: 14 residues. CDR1 and CDR2 from the germline V gene are KGHSH and LQKENI. With 4 bases removed from V and 5 bases from J, the gap between germline ends came to 14 bases.

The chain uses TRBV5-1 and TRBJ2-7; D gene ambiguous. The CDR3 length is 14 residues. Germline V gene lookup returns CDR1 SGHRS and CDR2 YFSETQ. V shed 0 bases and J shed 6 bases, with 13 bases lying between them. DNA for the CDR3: TGCGCCAGCAGCTTGGCCGCGACACTGGGCGAGCAGTACTTC. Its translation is CASSLAATLGEQYF.

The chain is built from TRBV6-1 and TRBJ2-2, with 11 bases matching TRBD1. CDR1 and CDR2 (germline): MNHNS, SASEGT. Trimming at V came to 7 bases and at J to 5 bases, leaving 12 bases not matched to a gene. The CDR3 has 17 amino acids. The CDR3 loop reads CASTLKGGQGATGELFF. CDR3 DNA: TGTGCCAGCACCTTAAAGGGAGGACAGGGGGCTACCGGGGAGCTGTTTTTT.

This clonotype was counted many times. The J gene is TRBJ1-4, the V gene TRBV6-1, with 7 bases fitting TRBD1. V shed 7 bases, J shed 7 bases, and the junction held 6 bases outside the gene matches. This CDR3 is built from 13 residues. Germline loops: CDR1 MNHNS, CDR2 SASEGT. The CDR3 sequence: CASTRQGGEKLFF. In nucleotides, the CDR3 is TGTGCCAGCACCAGACAGGGAGGTGAAAAACTGTTTTTT.

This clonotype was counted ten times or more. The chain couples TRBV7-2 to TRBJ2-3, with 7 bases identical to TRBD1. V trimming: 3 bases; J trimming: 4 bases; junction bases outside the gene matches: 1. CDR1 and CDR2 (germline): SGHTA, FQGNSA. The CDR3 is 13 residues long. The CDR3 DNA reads TGTGCCAGCAGCTTTACAGGGGCAGATACGCAGTATTTT. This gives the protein CASSFTGADTQYF.

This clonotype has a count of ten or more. The CDR3 nucleotides are TGTGCCACCAGTGATCCCCGACGACTCCAAGAGACCCAGTACTTC. It encodes CATSDPRRLQETQYF. The chain has TRBV24-1 and TRBJ2-5; no clear D gene. V lost 3 bases and J lost 1, with 11 bases in between. Looked up from germline, CDR1 is KGHDR and CDR2 is SFDVKD. The CDR3 has 15 amino acids.

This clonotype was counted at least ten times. CDR3 coding DNA: TGTGCCAGTAGTAGGATTGCAACTAATGAAAAACTGTTTTTT. This codes for CASSRIATNEKLFF. The rearrangement uses TRBV19 and TRBJ1-4; unclear D gene. CDR1 is LNHDA and CDR2 is SQIVND in the germline V gene (reference sequence). The CDR3 totals 14 residues. The germline V and J ends were trimmed by 4 bases and 0 bases, with 6 bases remaining between them.

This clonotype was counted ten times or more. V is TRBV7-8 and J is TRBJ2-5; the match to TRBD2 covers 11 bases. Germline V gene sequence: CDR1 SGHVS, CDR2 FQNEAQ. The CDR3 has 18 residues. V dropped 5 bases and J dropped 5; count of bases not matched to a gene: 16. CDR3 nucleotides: TGTGCCAGCAGCACCGTGACTAGCGGGACTGCCTATCGTGAGACCCAGTACTTC. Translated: CASSTVTSGTAYRETQYF.